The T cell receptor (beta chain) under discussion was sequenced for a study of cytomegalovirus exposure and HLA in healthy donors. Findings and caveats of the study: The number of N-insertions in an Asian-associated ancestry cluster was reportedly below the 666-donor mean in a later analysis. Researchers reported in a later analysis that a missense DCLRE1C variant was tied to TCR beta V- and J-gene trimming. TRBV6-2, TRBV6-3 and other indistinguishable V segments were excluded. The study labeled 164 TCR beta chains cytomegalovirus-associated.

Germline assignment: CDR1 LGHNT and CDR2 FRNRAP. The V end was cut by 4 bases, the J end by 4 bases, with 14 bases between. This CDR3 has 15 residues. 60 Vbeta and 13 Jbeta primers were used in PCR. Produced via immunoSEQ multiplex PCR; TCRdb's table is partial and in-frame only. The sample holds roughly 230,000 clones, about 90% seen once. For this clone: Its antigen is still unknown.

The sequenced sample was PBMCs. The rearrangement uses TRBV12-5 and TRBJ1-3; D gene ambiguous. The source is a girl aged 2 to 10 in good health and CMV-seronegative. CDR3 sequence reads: CASGSPRVNGNTIYF. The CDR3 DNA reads TGTGCTAGTGGTTCCCCCCGGGTCAACGGAAACACCATATATTTT.